Only a few counts were recorded for the clone carrying this T cell receptor beta chain. The PCR that amplified TCRs ran for 15 to 25 cycles, relying on a constant-region primer and a V-primer adapter. Via MiXCR, TCRdb re-called the reads, giving one row per CDR3 protein. The sample carries under 60,000 distinct CDR3 sequences, 33% recorded once. Time point noted: after trial treatment. Treatment denoted: LDRT plus nivolumab, ipilimumab, low-dose cyclophosphamide and aspirin (RACIN trial). Those who qualified had advanced solid tumors (lacking tumor-infiltrating lymphocytes). V lost 6 bases and J 4 bases, leaving 9 bases between the germline ends. From germline, CDR1 is MGHDK and CDR2 SYGVNS. This CDR3 contains 13 residues. This sample is drawn from a study of low-dose radiotherapy and immunotherapy resistance in tumors. Overall study: Treatment of Cohort 2 consisted of 1 Gy per fraction every two weeks, amounting to 13 Gy over 26 weeks. Oral aspirin at 300 mg was taken daily by patients for four cycles, beginning on cycle 1 day 1.

The V gene is TRBV25-1, the J gene TRBJ2-2; D is undetermined. This receptor was obtained from a male donor with rectosigmoid adenocarcinoma. The specimen was PBMCs, collected after low-dose radiotherapy plus immunotherapy. The CDR3 sequence: CASSSLGTGELFF. In DNA form, the CDR3 reads TGTGCCAGCAGCTCCCTAGGCACCGGGGAGCTGTTTTTT. Together with reference TRBV25-1 and TRBJ2-2, the CDR3 gives the full variable domain: EADIYQTPRYLVIGTGKKITLECSQTMGHDKMYWYQQDPGMELHLIHYSYGVNSTEKGDLSSESTVSRIRTEHFPLTLESARPSHTSQYLCASSSLGTGELFFGEGSRLTVL.